This passage covers 30 T cell receptor beta chains from one sample sequenced in a study of blood T cell repertoires in COVID-19. Clones were sequenced by immunoSEQ multiplex PCR, and TCRdb holds only the in-frame ones, with some missing. The sample lists 270,000 or so clones; 85% to 90% were seen once. Specimen: peripheral blood. These receptors all stem from a woman aged 40 to 50 who had recovered from COVID-19.

The genes are TRBV5-6 and TRBJ1-5; 8 bases map to TRBD1. Germline V lookup: CDR1 SGHDT, CDR2 YYEEEE. Losses at the gene ends were 4 bases for V and 6 bases for J; bases not matched to a gene: 6. CDR3 length: 14 residues. In DNA, the CDR3 is TGTGCCAGCAGCACCACAGGGGGAATTCAGCCCCAGCATTTT. This codes for CASSTTGGIQPQHF.

This clone was seen a single time. The rearrangement joins TRBV6-2 or TRBV6-3 to TRBJ1-6, with D possibly TRBD1 on 5 matching bases. Germline V gene sequence: CDR1 MNHEY, CDR2 SVGEGT. The V end lost 8 bases, the J end lost 10 bases, and 15 bases lay between the germline ends. CDR3 length: 13 residues. The CDR3 here is CASGSPQGSPLHF. As DNA, the CDR3 is TGTGCCAGCGGTTCCCCCCAGGGATCACCCCTCCACTTT.

This chain uses TRBV4-3 with TRBJ2-2, with D perhaps matching TRBD1 (6 bases). The V end lost 3 bases, the J end lost 0 bases, and 14 bases lay between the germline ends. Germline V gene lookup returns CDR1 LGHNA and CDR2 YSLEER. This CDR3 comprises 17 residues. The CDR3 sequence: CASSHRTGFSNTGELFF. DNA of the CDR3: TGCGCCAGCAGCCATCGTACAGGGTTTTCGAACACCGGGGAGCTGTTTTTT.

This clone was seen more than once but under ten times. The rearrangement joins TRBV12-3 or TRBV12-4 to TRBJ1-1; D gene uncertain. CDR3 length: 12 residues. V dropped 5 bases and J dropped 2 bases, with 6 bases sitting between them. As DNA, the CDR3 is TGTGCCAGCAGTCAGGAAAACACTGAAGCTTTCTTT. This sequence encodes CASSQENTEAFF.

The chain employs TRBV2 and TRBJ1-1, with TRBD1 as a possible D gene (6 bases). This CDR3 contains 15 residues. With 2 bases removed from V and 1 base from J, the gap between germline ends came to 11 bases. Germline CDR1 reads SNHLY; CDR2 reads FYNNEI. The CDR3 DNA reads TGTGCCAGCAGTGAATGGGGGCTAAAGAACACTGAAGCTTTCTTT. This codes for CASSEWGLKNTEAFF.

A word on this clone: Other DNA sequences from this sample encode an identical CDR3 as well. The genes are TRBV7-2 and TRBJ2-1; the match to TRBD2 covers 8 bases. Germline CDR1 is SGHTA and CDR2 is FQGNSA. V lost 5 bases to trimming and J lost 0 bases; unmatched junction nucleotides: 3. The CDR3 contains 15 residues. The CDR3 reads CASSPSGSSYNEQFF. CDR3 DNA sequence: TGTGCCAGCAGCCCCAGCGGGAGCTCCTACAATGAGCAGTTCTTC.

The chain carries TRBV29-1 and TRBJ2-7, with 12 bases lining up with TRBD1. The germline V gene has CDR1 SQVTM and CDR2 ANQGSEA. V lost 7 bases and J lost 6; bases outside the gene matches: 4. This CDR3 is built from 12 residues. CDR3 sequence: CSAGTGGAEQYV. CDR3 bases: TGCAGCGCCGGGACAGGGGGCGCCGAGCAGTACGTC.

This chain connects TRBV28 to TRBJ1-2, with D hard to call. The CDR3 is 14 residues long. Germline V lookup: CDR1 MDHEN, CDR2 SYDVKM. Trimming took 2 bases from V and 5 from J, leaving 12 bases between them. The CDR3 sequence: CASSLAGRVYGYTF. CDR3 DNA: TGTGCCAGCAGTTTAGCTGGGCGGGTTTATGGCTACACCTTC.

J is TRBJ1-4 and V is TRBV6-1; D is possibly TRBD1 (6 bases). The CDR3 runs 17 residues. The V and J ends lost 2 bases and 6 bases respectively, with 19 bases between them. Germline CDR1 is MNHNS and CDR2 is SASEGT. The CDR3 nucleotides read TGTGCCAGCAGTGAATCACGGAACTTTGGGGGCCATGAAAAACTGTTTTTT. It specifies CASSESRNFGGHEKLFF.

The rearrangement links TRBV6-5 to TRBJ1-5; tentative D call: TRBD1 (6 bases). There are 15 residues in the CDR3. Germline loops: CDR1 MNHEY, CDR2 SVGAGI. With 7 bases removed from V and 6 bases from J, the gap between germline ends came to 19 bases. The CDR3 DNA is TGTGCCAGCACCTCCAGAGGGGGGGCTTCTCAGCCCCAGCATTTT. Translating it yields CASTSRGGASQPQHF.

The chain recombines TRBV6-5 with TRBJ1-3; 7 nucleotides match TRBD1. The germline V gene encodes CDR1 MNHEY and CDR2 SVGAGI. The trim removed 6 bases at V and 2 bases at J, leaving 7 bases unmatched. The CDR3 sequence is 15 residues long. This CDR3 is CASRLDRLAGNTIYF. CDR3 coding DNA: TGTGCCAGCAGATTGGACAGGTTGGCTGGAAACACCATATATTTT.

CDR3 region: CASGLFGTDTQYF. In nucleotides, the CDR3 is TGTGCTAGTGGTTTGTTCGGCACAGATACGCAGTATTTT. This chain connects TRBV12-5 to TRBJ2-3; D is uncertain. The germline V gene encodes CDR1 LGHNT and CDR2 FRNRAP. CDR3 size: 13 residues. Trimming removed 2 bases at V and 1 base at J, with 4 bases between.

The chain couples TRBV6-5 to TRBJ2-5; 7 positions match TRBD2. Germline-derived CDR1 and CDR2 are MNHEY and SVGAGI. J lost 2 bases, V lost 2 bases, and 8 bases had no gene match. The CDR3 covers 16 residues. CDR3 in DNA: TGTGCCAGCAGTTACACGGCTAGCGGATTTCAAGAGACCCAGTACTTC. Encoded protein: CASSYTASGFQETQYF.

The genes are TRBV2 and TRBJ2-3; D is possibly TRBD1 (6 bases). The CDR3 is 13 residues long. CDR1 is SNHLY, CDR2 FYNNEI, per germline. V lost 10 bases and J lost 6, with 17 bases in between. This chain's CDR3 is CANSQGTGDTQYF. The CDR3 nucleotides read TGTGCCAATTCACAGGGTACGGGGGATACGCAGTATTTT.

This sequence joins TRBV12-1 and TRBJ2-7; TRBD1, the table's D call, was not compared with the DNA. TRBV12-1 is given as a pseudogene. This CDR3 comprises 20 residues. CDR3 sequence reads: CASSPRTLDRGQKGSDEQYV. CDR3 in DNA: TGTGCCAGCAGCCCCAGAACATTAGACAGGGGGCAGAAAGGAAGCGACGAGCAGTACGTC.

The chain uses TRBV4-3 and TRBJ1-2, with D possibly being TRBD1 (6 bases). CDR3 size: 13 residues. CDR1 is LGHNA, CDR2 YSLEER, per germline. V shed 4 bases and J shed 8 bases, with 14 bases lying between them. In DNA form, the CDR3 reads TGCGCCAGCAGCCCCTCAGACAGGCGCGGCTACACCTTC. Translated: CASSPSDRRGYTF.

The rearrangement joins TRBV9 to TRBJ2-1; 12 bases map to TRBD2. This CDR3 region has 17 residues. The germline CDR1 and CDR2 sequences are SGDLS and YYNGEE. V lost 0 bases and J lost 7; bases outside the gene matches: 8. DNA for the CDR3: TGTGCCAGCAGCGTAGCTAGCGGGGGGGCTCAACTAAATGAGCAGTTCTTC. This encodes CASSVASGGAQLNEQFF.

The chain carries TRBV5-5 and TRBJ2-7, with 9 bases identical to TRBD1. Germline CDR1 is SGHKS and CDR2 is YYEKEE (reference sequence). V lost 4 bases to trimming and J lost 5 bases; unmatched junction nucleotides: 16. This CDR3 is built from 17 residues. For the CDR3, the DNA is TGTGCCAGCAGCCCAAGGTTAGGGACAGGGTTTGACAACGAGCAGTACGTC. Its protein is CASSPRLGTGFDNEQYV.

This rearrangement joins TRBV12-2 to TRBJ2-7; the table names TRBD2, a call not compared with the DNA. TRBV12-2 is noted as a pseudogene. The CDR3 spans 16 residues. CDR3 bases: TGTGCAAGTCGCTTAGTTGTGGGACTAGCGGACTACGAGCAGTACGTC. It is translated as CASRLVVGLADYEQYV.

V usage is TRBV3-1 (or the pseudogene TRBV3-2) and J usage is TRBJ2-1; 7 bases map to TRBD2. CDR3 length equals 18 residues. Unmatched junction bases numbered 15, after V lost 4 bases and J lost 3 bases. CDR1 is LGHDT, CDR2 YNNKEL, per germline (reference sequence). CDR3 in DNA: TGTGCCAGCAGCCCTCCACCTCGGACGGGAGGAAACTACAATGAGCAGTTCTTC. Amino acids: CASSPPPRTGGNYNEQFF.

In the case of this clone: The same CDR3 is also encoded by other DNA sequences in this sample. The rearrangement uses TRBV5-1 and TRBJ1-4; 8 bases agree with TRBD1. The CDR3 sequence is 14 residues long. With V trimmed by 4 bases and J by 8 bases, 7 bases remained unmatched. Germline V CDR1 and CDR2: SGHRS, YFSETQ. The chain's CDR3 is CASSPGTGSEKLFF. CDR3 bases: TGCGCCAGCAGCCCTGGGACAGGTAGCGAAAAACTGTTTTTT.

The chain recombines TRBV5-6 with TRBJ2-3, with 8 bases lining up with TRBD2. V lost 10 bases to trimming and J lost 3 bases; unmatched junction nucleotides: 7. Germline CDR1 and CDR2: SGHDT and YYEEEE. The length of the CDR3 is 13 residues. The CDR3 sequence is CAGGTSATDTQYF. CDR3 DNA sequence: TGTGCCGGGGGGACTAGTGCAACAGATACGCAGTATTTT.

The chain carries TRBV15 and TRBJ2-2, with 7 bases fitting TRBD1. The CDR3 runs to 17 residues. The germline V gene encodes CDR1 LNHNV and CDR2 YYDKDF (reference sequence). V shed 0 bases and J 3 bases; nucleotides not matched to a gene: 7. CDR3 DNA sequence: TGTGCCACCAGCAGAGAGCGAGGGGGCGCGGACACCGGGGAGCTGTTTTTT. The encoded protein is CATSRERGGADTGELFF.

The CDR3 here is CASKWGGETQYF. The CDR3 bases are TGTGCCAGCAAGTGGGGGGGGGAGACCCAGTACTTC. The V call is TRBV12-3 or TRBV12-4, the J call TRBJ2-5; 7 nucleotides align to TRBD2. This CDR3 has 12 residues. The ends lost 7 bases at V and 5 bases at J; junction bases unmatched: 4.

This chain links TRBV11-2 with TRBJ2-5; TRBD2 matches 9 bases. The CDR3 is 14 amino acids. The V and J ends lost 5 bases and 7 bases, in that order; junction bases with no gene match: 8. From germline, CDR1 is SGHAT and CDR2 FQNNGV. The CDR3 sequence is CASSPRAGGGTQYF. CDR3 coding DNA: TGTGCCAGCAGCCCGCGAGCGGGGGGAGGGACCCAGTACTTC.

The chain joins TRBV5-1 to TRBJ2-3; 7 bases map to TRBD1. Germline CDR1 is SGHRS and CDR2 is YFSETQ. The trim removed 4 bases at V and 4 bases at J, leaving 18 bases unmatched. The CDR3 consists of 18 residues. The CDR3 here is CASSKWYGGSRGPDTQYF. CDR3 DNA sequence: TGCGCCAGCAGCAAGTGGTATGGCGGGTCGAGGGGGCCAGATACGCAGTATTTT.

This chain links TRBV19 with TRBJ1-5; 7 positions match TRBD1. Germline V lookup: CDR1 LNHDA, CDR2 SQIVND (reference sequence). This CDR3 spans 14 amino acids. V trimming: 8 bases; J trimming: 6 bases; junction bases outside the gene matches: 10. This CDR3 reads CASSTRQGTQPQHF. CDR3 nucleotide sequence: TGTGCCAGTTCGACTCGACAGGGCACTCAGCCCCAGCATTTT.

The chain links TRBV19 to TRBJ1-2; 8 nucleotides align to TRBD1. The V gene's germline CDR1 is LNHDA and CDR2 SQIVND (reference sequence). CDR3 length equals 15 residues. V lost 8 bases and J lost 7; bases outside the gene matches: 15. In DNA, the CDR3 is TGTGCCAGTGGACAGGGATGGGCGGCCGCGGTTGGCTACACCTTC. Protein: CASGQGWAAAVGYTF. The full variable domain, its missing parts supplied by reference TRBV19 and TRBJ1-2, is DGGITQSPKYLFRKEGQNVTLSCEQNLNHDAMYWYRQDPGQGLRLIYYSQIVNDFQKGDIAEGYSVSREKKESFPLTVTSAQKNPTAFYLCASGQGWAAAVGYTFGSGTRLTVV.

This chain joins TRBV5-4 and TRBJ2-1, with 7 bases fitting TRBD1. CDR3 length equals 16 residues. CDR1 and CDR2 from the germline V gene are SGHNT and YYREEE (reference sequence). J gave up 1 base and V 1 base, and 5 bases lay outside the gene matches. Here the CDR3 reads CASSLSTGASYNEQFF. In DNA, the CDR3 is TGTGCCAGCAGCTTGTCTACAGGGGCGTCCTACAATGAGCAGTTCTTC.

V usage is TRBV28 and J usage is TRBJ2-7; 14 nucleotides match TRBD2. The CDR3 is 14 residues long. V shed 5 bases and J 3 bases; nucleotides not matched to a gene: 0. Germline-derived CDR1 and CDR2 are MDHEN and SYDVKM. The DNA for the CDR3 is TGTGCCAGCAGTGGGACTAGCGGGAGCTACGAGCAGTACGTC. Residues: CASSGTSGSYEQYV.